A selection of T cell receptor beta chains follows, all from one sample in a study of response to subunit inactivated influenza vaccine. TCRdb reprocessed the RT-PCR reads via MiXCR and lists one record per CDR3 protein. The profile covers about 700,000 distinct CDR3 sequences, with around 13% appearing a single time and less than 8.5% taken by the ten largest. This specimen consisted of PBMCs from blood, obtained 14 days before vaccination. The origin of the receptors is a man aged 50 to 60 who received an inactivated influenza vaccine. Both conserved end residues are part of each CDR3. D genes are given only for firm matches. Part of the rows lack a size; the others show once, few, many or a class for expanded clones.

V gene,D gene,clone size,J gene,CDR3 DNA,CDR3 protein
TRBV11-1,-,few,TRBJ2-3,TGTGCCAGCAGCTTAGATTTTGCGGGGACACGAGGCCGGACACATACGCAGTATTTT,CASSLDFAGTRGRTHTQYF
TRBV6-2/TRBV6-3,-,few,TRBJ2-5,TGTGCCAGCAGTACCGACAGGACCCAAGAGACCCAGTACTTC,CASSTDRTQETQYF
TRBV5-1,-,-,TRBJ2-2,TGCGCCAGCAGCTTGGGGGAAATGGGCACCGGGGAGCTGTTTTTT,CASSLGEMGTGELFF
TRBV9,-,few,TRBJ2-1,TGTGCCAGCAGCGCGGGCTACGGCAATGAGCAGTTCTTC,CASSAGYGNEQFF
TRBV2,-,many,TRBJ1-1,TGTGCCAGCAGCCCTATGGAATCCAGCGAGGCTTTCTTT,CASSPMESSEAFF
TRBV14,-,few,TRBJ2-5,TGTGCCAGCAGCCAACTGGGTCAAGAGACCCAGTACTTC,CASSQLGQETQYF
TRBV5-5,-,few,TRBJ2-1,TGTGCCAGCAGCTTGCTGGACCCCTCTCACAGCTCCTACAATGAGCAGTTCTTC,CASSLLDPSHSSYNEQFF
TRBV12-3/TRBV12-4,-,-,TRBJ1-2,TGTGCCAGCAGTTTCCTCGGGATCTCGCCTGGTGGCTACACCTTC,CASSFLGISPGGYTF
TRBV20-1,-,-,TRBJ2-2,TGCAGTGCTAGAGATAGTTTGCGGAACACCGGGGAGCTGTTTTTT,CSARDSLRNTGELFF
TRBV15,-,few,TRBJ2-3,TGTGCCACCAGCAGAGGTGCCGGGACCCTGGCAGATACGCAGTATTTT,CATSRGAGTLADTQYF
TRBV12-3/TRBV12-4,-,-,TRBJ2-7,TGTGCCAGCAGTTCCTCTGGGATGGGGTACGAGCAGTACTTC,CASSSSGMGYEQYF
TRBV28,-,few,TRBJ2-7,TGTGCCAGCAGTTTAGAAACAGACAGAGACTACGAGCAGTACTTC,CASSLETDRDYEQYF
TRBV5-6,-,many,TRBJ2-3,TGTGCCAGCAGCTTTCATTTGGATACGCAGTATTTT,CASSFHLDTQYF
TRBV7-2,TRBD2,many,TRBJ2-7,TGTGCCAGCAGCTTATCGCCGGGAGGGACTTACGAGCAGTACTTC,CASSLSPGGTYEQYF
TRBV6-1,-,-,TRBJ1-1,TGTGCCAGCAGTGACCCCCTGAACACTGAAGCTTTCTTT,CASSDPLNTEAFF
TRBV9,TRBD1,few,TRBJ1-5,TGTGCCAGCAGCGCCGCAGGGGGTAGTCAGCCCCAGCATTTT,CASSAAGGSQPQHF
TRBV28,-,-,TRBJ2-7,TGTGCCAGCACCCCGTCTGGACAGACGAGCTCCTACGAGCAGTACTTC,CASTPSGQTSSYEQYF
TRBV20-1,TRBD1,-,TRBJ1-3,TGCAGTGCACGGGACAGGATGAGTTACACCATATATTTT,CSARDRMSYTIYF
TRBV6-1,-,-,TRBJ1-5,TGTGCCAGCAGCAGGGGCCGAGATCGTAGCAATCAGCCCCAGCATTTT,CASSRGRDRSNQPQHF
TRBV7-2,-,few,TRBJ2-5,TGTGCCAGCAGCTTAGTCCCCCCCCAGGGGCTAAAAGAGACCCAGTACTTC,CASSLVPPQGLKETQYF
TRBV6-2/TRBV6-3,TRBD2,-,TRBJ2-7,TGTGCCAGCAGGAGACTAGCGTCAACCTACGAGCAGTACTTC,CASRRLASTYEQYF
TRBV12-3/TRBV12-4,TRBD1,many,TRBJ2-5,TGTGCCAGCAGTCCGGGACAGGGGGTTGGAGAGACCCAGTACTTC,CASSPGQGVGETQYF
TRBV3-1,-,few,TRBJ1-2,TGTGCCAGCAGCCCGCGTTCTGGGTTTGCCCTTGACTCTGGCTACACCTTC,CASSPRSGFALDSGYTF
TRBV7-3,TRBD2,few,TRBJ2-2,TGTGCCAGCAGCTCTAGCGGTCCGGCAGGAACCGGGGAGCTGTTTTTT,CASSSSGPAGTGELFF
TRBV2,TRBD1,few,TRBJ1-1,TGTGCCACGACCGGGACAGGGGACACTGAAGCTTTCTTT,CATTGTGDTEAFF
TRBV18,-,-,TRBJ2-2,TGTGCCAGCTCGTCGGCCGGGGGGCGCTCCGGGGAGCTGTTTTTT,CASSSAGGRSGELFF
TRBV11-1,-,few,TRBJ1-1,TGTGCCAGCAGCCAGATTAAGGGGGGGGCAGGATTGAACACTGAAGCTTTCTTT,CASSQIKGGAGLNTEAFF
TRBV29-1,TRBD2,-,TRBJ2-1,TGCAGCGTTGGGATGGCGGGAGGGCTCAGCAATGAGCAGTTCTTC,CSVGMAGGLSNEQFF
TRBV7-9,-,few,TRBJ1-1,TGTGCCAGCAGCCCCCAGTGGGCCACTGAAGCTTTCTTT,CASSPQWATEAFF
TRBV11-2,-,-,TRBJ2-3,TGTGCCAGCAGCCGCACACCAGGGTTAGATACGCAGTATTTT,CASSRTPGLDTQYF
TRBV21-1,-,-,TRBJ2-1,TGTGCCAGCTGCCCCGTGGGATATACGTTAAATGAGCAGTTCTTC,CASCPVGYTLNEQFF
TRBV7-9,-,many,TRBJ2-3,TGTGCCAGCAGGATTGACTCCCCATGGATGCATTTT,CASRIDSPWMHF
TRBV5-1,-,few,TRBJ2-2,TGCGCCAGCAGCTTTTTTGGGGTTGTCGGCGGGGAGCTGTTTTTT,CASSFFGVVGGELFF
TRBV5-1,TRBD1,-,TRBJ1-2,TGCGCCAGCAGCTTGGAGACAGGGGAACTCTATGGCTACACCTTC,CASSLETGELYGYTF
TRBV20-1,-,-,TRBJ2-1,TGCAGTGCTAGGGTCAGGGATCGGTACAATGAGCAGTTCTTC,CSARVRDRYNEQFF
TRBV7-8,TRBD1,-,TRBJ1-6,TGTGCCAGCAGCCAGCCCCGGGACAGGGGCCTCTATAATTCACCCCTCCACTTT,CASSQPRDRGLYNSPLHF
TRBV2,TRBD2,few,TRBJ2-1,TGTGCCAGCAGTGAGGCCGTTGGCGGGACTAGCTCCTACAATGAGCAGTTCTTC,CASSEAVGGTSSYNEQFF
TRBV4-2,-,once,TRBJ2-7,TGTGCCAGCAGCCAGGTTTCGTCCAGCGTGCAGTACTTC,CASSQVSSSVQYF
TRBV12-3/TRBV12-4,-,-,TRBJ1-1,TGTGCCAGCAGTCCCGACTTTGTCACTGAAGCTTTCTTT,CASSPDFVTEAFF
TRBV12-3/TRBV12-4,-,-,TRBJ2-6,TGTGCCAGCAGTTTGCCCCAACACGGGACGCGGGCTTGGGATTGGTCTGGGGCCAACGTCCTGACTTTC,CASSLPQHGTRAWDWSGANVLTF
TRBV12-3/TRBV12-4,-,once,TRBJ1-5,TGTGCCAGCAGTTTAGGTTCCGGTCGCAATCAGCCCCAGCATTTT,CASSLGSGRNQPQHF
TRBV7-2,TRBD2,many,TRBJ2-1,TGTGCCAGCAGACAGACCGGGACTAGCGGACTCAATGAGCAGTTCTTC,CASRQTGTSGLNEQFF
TRBV28,-,-,TRBJ2-6,TGTGCCAGCAGTTTCTCCCCTGGGCGGACTGGGGCCAACGTCCTGACTTTC,CASSFSPGRTGANVLTF
TRBV7-2,-,-,TRBJ1-1,TGTGCCAGCAGCTTGCCGGGGAGGATGAACACTGAAGCTTTCTTT,CASSLPGRMNTEAFF
TRBV9,-,-,TRBJ2-2,TGTGCCAGCAGCGTACTACAGGGACCGACCGGGGAGCTGTTTTTT,CASSVLQGPTGELFF
TRBV2,-,many,TRBJ2-7,TGTGCCAGCAGCCCTGGCCGCGCCTACGAGCAGTACTTC,CASSPGRAYEQYF
TRBV6-5,TRBD1,few,TRBJ2-7,TGTGCCAGCAGTTCTCCAGGGGACAGGTATCTGAACTTC,CASSSPGDRYLNF
TRBV3-1,-,-,TRBJ1-6,TGTGCCAGCAGCCAAGGAGAATCAAGCACCCTCCACTTT,CASSQGESSTLHF
TRBV4-2,-,few,TRBJ2-2,TGTGCCAGCAGCCCCTTCGAAGGGGCCGGGGAGCTGTTTTTT,CASSPFEGAGELFF
TRBV20-1,TRBD2,-,TRBJ2-7,TGCAGTGCTAGACACCCTAGCGGGGACGCCTACGAGCAGTACTTC,CSARHPSGDAYEQYF